This T cell receptor beta chain was captured in a study of T cell responses to AZD1222 COVID-19 vaccine. CDR1 is SGHAT and CDR2 is FQNNGV in the germline V gene. V trimming: 5 bases; J trimming: 5 bases; junction bases outside the gene matches: 10. The CDR3 is 15 residues long. Data came from immunoSEQ multiplex PCR; TCRdb stores just in-frame clones and leaves some out. The table records some 75,000 clones, around nine tenths of them present only once. Whole-study findings and limits: Donors skewed white British and female; clonal diversity was possibly underestimated. Repertoire sampling occurred only after the peak T cell response. Among spike-specific TCRs, nearly half reportedly target unmutated variant regions. When two AZD1222 doses had been given, Spike-specific TCR breadth and depth rose.

Details on this clone: The antigen remains undetermined.

Sequencing used peripheral blood, obtained on day 0 of AZD1222 vaccination. The origin of this receptor is an adult in good health. The chain recombines TRBV11-2 with TRBJ2-3, with 7 bases aligning to TRBD1. CDR3: CASSISMTGIDTQYF. CDR3 bases: TGTGCCAGCAGCATTAGTATGACAGGGATAGATACGCAGTATTTT.